This is a list of T cell receptor beta chains from one sample in a study of T cells in localized non-small cell lung cancer. The repertoire was sequenced with immunoSEQ multiplex PCR; TCRdb's copy has only in-frame clones and lacks some. In the table there are around 50,000 clones, roughly 90% of which are singletons. The specimen was peripheral blood, collected before any cancer treatment. These receptors came from a woman aged 40-70 years with stage I lung adenocarcinoma. Both conserved end residues are part of each CDR3. A D gene is named only where the DNA matches it firmly. Where a row states a size, it is once, few, many or the class of an expanded clone; other rows omit it.

D gene | J gene | V gene | clone size | CDR3 DNA | CDR3 protein
NA | TRBJ2-7 | TRBV2 | NA | TGTGCCAGCAGTGACTGGGGCCGGGACGAGCAGTACTTC | CASSDWGRDEQYF
NA | TRBJ1-1 | TRBV18 | once | TGTGCCAGCTCACGTCCGGGTGAGAACACTGAAGCTTTCTTT | CASSRPGENTEAFF
NA | TRBJ2-7 | TRBV6-5 | NA | TGTGCCAGCAGCTTAGGACACTCCTACGAGCAGTACTTC | CASSLGHSYEQYF
NA | TRBJ2-3 | TRBV6-5 | NA | TGTGCCAGCAGTCCGACAGAGGAGGCGCAGTATTTT | CASSPTEEAQYF
TRBD1 | TRBJ1-2 | TRBV7-2 | NA | TGTGCCAGCAGCTTAGGCGGACAGGGTTATGGCTACACCTTC | CASSLGGQGYGYTF
TRBD1 | TRBJ2-7 | TRBV4-1 | few | TGCGCCAGCAGCCAGGGGACAGGCCGCTACGAGCAGTACTTC | CASSQGTGRYEQYF
TRBD1 | TRBJ2-4 | TRBV7-2 | NA | TGTGCCAGCAGCTTCGCGATACAGGGGGTGCGAAACATTCAGTACTTC | CASSFAIQGVRNIQYF
TRBD1 | TRBJ1-2 | TRBV29-1 | NA | TGCAGCGTTGAGGGGACAGGGGACGGCTACACCTTC | CSVEGTGDGYTF
TRBD2 | TRBJ2-2 | TRBV4-2 | once | TGTGCCAGCAGTCTATTATCCGGGACTAGCGGGGGGGCCGGCACCGGGGAGCTGTTTTTT | CASSLLSGTSGGAGTGELFF
NA | TRBJ1-3 | TRBV30 | NA | TGTGCCTGGCGATACATGGGCTCTGGAAACACCATATATTTT | CAWRYMGSGNTIYF
NA | TRBJ2-7 | TRBV30 | NA | TGTGCCTGGACCCCGAGGCCGCCGGCCGCCTACGAGCAGTACTTC | CAWTPRPPAAYEQYF
NA | TRBJ1-2 | TRBV12-5 | NA | TGTGCTAGTGGTCAGGACAACTATGGCTACACCTTC | CASGQDNYGYTF
NA | TRBJ2-1 | TRBV9 | NA | TGTGCCAGCAGCGTAGAAGGCTTCCCCTACAATGAGCAGTTCTTC | CASSVEGFPYNEQFF
TRBD1 | TRBJ2-7 | TRBV30 | NA | TGTGCCTGGAACACCGGGACAGGCTCCTACGAGCAGTACTTC | CAWNTGTGSYEQYF
TRBD2 | TRBJ2-7 | TRBV7-2 | NA | TGTGCCAGCAGCTCCACTAGCGGGGGGAGGGAGCAGTACTTC | CASSSTSGGREQYF
NA | TRBJ2-7 | TRBV5-5 | NA | TGTGCCAGCAGCTTGCGACAGTCTTGGGAGCAGTACTTC | CASSLRQSWEQYF
NA | TRBJ1-6 | TRBV4-3 | NA | TGCGCCAGCAGCCAAGAGGAGGATTCACCCCTCCACTTT | CASSQEEDSPLHF
TRBD1 | TRBJ1-2 | TRBV29-1 | NA | TGCAGCGTTTCCGGGACAGGGGTTCATGGCTACACCTTC | CSVSGTGVHGYTF
TRBD1 | TRBJ1-1 | TRBV2 | NA | TGTGCCAGCAGTGCCCGGACAGGGGGATCGAACACTGAAGCTTTCTTT | CASSARTGGSNTEAFF
NA | TRBJ1-2 | TRBV19 | NA | TGTGCCAGTAGTCGGAAAGGGAAGCTAAACTATGGCTACACCTTC | CASSRKGKLNYGYTF
TRBD2 | TRBJ2-7 | TRBV7-8 | NA | TGTGCCAGCAGCCCCCGCGGACGGGCGGGGGACTACGAGCAGTACTTC | CASSPRGRAGDYEQYF
TRBD1 | TRBJ1-5 | TRBV6-5 | NA | TGTGCCAGCAGGACAGGGGGAGGCGGCAATCAGCCCCAGCATTTT | CASRTGGGGNQPQHF
NA | TRBJ2-6 | TRBV10-3 | NA | TGTGCCATCAGGGACATAGTATCCTCTGGGGCCAACGTCCTGACTTTC | CAIRDIVSSGANVLTF
NA | TRBJ2-7 | TRBV5-4 | NA | TGTGCCAGCAGCCCCCCAAGCTCCTACGAGCAGTACTTC | CASSPPSSYEQYF
NA | TRBJ1-1 | TRBV30 | few | TGTGCCTGGAGTAGTACGAAGGCTTTCTTT | CAWSSTKAFF
NA | TRBJ1-2 | TRBV28 | NA | TGTGCCAGCAGTTTGGGGGAAGGCTACACCTTC | CASSLGEGYTF
TRBD2 | TRBJ2-1 | TRBV27 | once | TGTGCCAGCAGTTTCCAGCGGGGGAACAATGAGCAGTTCTTC | CASSFQRGNNEQFF
TRBD2 | TRBJ2-4 | TRBV13 | NA | TGTGCCAGCAGCTTAGGCAGGACTAGCCCCTTCGCCAAAAACATTCAGTACTTC | CASSLGRTSPFAKNIQYF
NA | TRBJ1-5 | TRBV7-8 | few | TGTGCCAGCAGCCCGGTGGACAATCAGCCCCAGCATTTT | CASSPVDNQPQHF
NA | TRBJ2-5 | TRBV5-1 | NA | TGCGCCAGCAGCTTGGACTCAAGGGAGGCCTTCCAAGAGACCCAGTACTTC | CASSLDSREAFQETQYF
NA | TRBJ1-3 | TRBV25-1 | NA | TGTGCCAGCAGTCTGGGGGGGCTCATCTCTGGAAACACCATATATTTT | CASSLGGLISGNTIYF
NA | TRBJ1-2 | TRBV5-1 | once | TGCGCCAGCAGCCCAGCTTCAAACTATGGCTACACCTTC | CASSPASNYGYTF
NA | TRBJ1-2 | TRBV4-1 | NA | TGCGCCAGCAGCCAAGTAGCCACTGACTATGGCTACACCTTC | CASSQVATDYGYTF
NA | TRBJ2-2 | TRBV6-1 | NA | TGTGCCAGCAGTGAACTCAGAGCGTCCGGGGAGCTGTTTTTT | CASSELRASGELFF
TRBD1 | TRBJ1-5 | TRBV30 | once | TGTGCCTGGAATTCAGGGGGCAACAATCAGCCCCAGCATTTT | CAWNSGGNNQPQHF
NA | TRBJ2-3 | TRBV29-1 | NA | TGCAGCGTTGCAGGGGGCACAGATACGCAGTATTTT | CSVAGGTDTQYF
NA | TRBJ1-6 | TRBV28 | NA | TGTGCCAGCAGTAGGGGAAATTCACCCCTCCACTTT | CASSRGNSPLHF
NA | TRBJ2-2 | TRBV18 | NA | TGTGCCAGCTCGCCCGTTAACACCGGGGAGCTGTTTTTT | CASSPVNTGELFF
NA | TRBJ1-2 | TRBV6-4 | NA | TGTGCCAGCAGTGACGGTAGGAGGGTCTACACCTTC | CASSDGRRVYTF
TRBD2 | TRBJ2-3 | TRBV9 | NA | TGTGCCAGCAGTTCTGCGGGGGGGCCCCCAGATACGCAGTATTTT | CASSSAGGPPDTQYF
NA | TRBJ1-1 | TRBV6-5 | NA | TGTGCCAGCAGTAACAGGGAGGTTACAGCTTTCTTT | CASSNREVTAFF
TRBD1 | TRBJ1-2 | TRBV15 | NA | TGTGCCACCAGTCCGGACAGGGGTTATGGCTACACCTTC | CATSPDRGYGYTF
TRBD1 | TRBJ1-1 | TRBV10-2 | NA | TGCGCCAGCAGTGCTTTGGGACAGGGGAAGACTGAAGCTTTCTTT | CASSALGQGKTEAFF
NA | TRBJ1-2 | TRBV28 | NA | TGTGCCAGCAGGGAAAGGGCCGACAGGAGCTACACCTTC | CASRERADRSYTF
TRBD2 | TRBJ2-1 | TRBV9 | NA | TGTGCCAGCAGCGTAGTCGGACTAGCGGGGCTCAATGAGCAGTTCTTC | CASSVVGLAGLNEQFF
NA | TRBJ1-6 | TRBV6-6 | medium-sized | TGTGCCAGCAAGGGGGGCAATTCACCCCTCCACTTT | CASKGGNSPLHF
TRBD1 | TRBJ2-7 | TRBV2 | NA | TGTGCCAGTCGGGACAGAGATATCTACGAGCAGTACTTC | CASRDRDIYEQYF
NA | TRBJ1-5 | TRBV25-1 | NA | TGTGCCAGCAGTGAATTCGTTAGCAATCAGCCCCAGCATTTT | CASSEFVSNQPQHF